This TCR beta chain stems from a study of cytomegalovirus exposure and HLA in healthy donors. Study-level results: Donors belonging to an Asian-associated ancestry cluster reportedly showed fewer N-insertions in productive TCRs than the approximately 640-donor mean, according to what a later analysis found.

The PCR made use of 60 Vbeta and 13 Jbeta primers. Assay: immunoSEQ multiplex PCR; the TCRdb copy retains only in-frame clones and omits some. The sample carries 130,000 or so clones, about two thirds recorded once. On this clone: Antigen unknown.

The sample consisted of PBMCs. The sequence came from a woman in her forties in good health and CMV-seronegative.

CDR3 DNA: TGTGCCAGTAGTGATCGGGACAGGTTACATGGCTACACCTTC. Translating gives CASSDRDRLHGYTF. The chain recombines TRBV19 with TRBJ1-2, with 8 bases that match TRBD1. The CDR3 has 14 residues. The V gene's germline CDR1 is LNHDA and CDR2 SQIVND (reference sequence). V was clipped by 5 bases and J by 6 bases; unmatched bases: 8.